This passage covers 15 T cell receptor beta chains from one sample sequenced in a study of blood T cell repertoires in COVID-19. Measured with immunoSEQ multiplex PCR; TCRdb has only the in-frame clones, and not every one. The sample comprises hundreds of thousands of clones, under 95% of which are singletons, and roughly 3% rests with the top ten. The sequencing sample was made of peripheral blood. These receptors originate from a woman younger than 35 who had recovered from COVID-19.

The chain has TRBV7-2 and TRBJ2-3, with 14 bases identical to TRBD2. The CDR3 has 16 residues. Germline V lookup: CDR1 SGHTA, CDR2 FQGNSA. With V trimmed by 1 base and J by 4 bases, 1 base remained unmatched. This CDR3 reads CASSLGGLAGADTQYF. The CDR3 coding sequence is TGTGCCAGCAGCTTAGGGGGACTAGCGGGAGCAGATACGCAGTATTTT.

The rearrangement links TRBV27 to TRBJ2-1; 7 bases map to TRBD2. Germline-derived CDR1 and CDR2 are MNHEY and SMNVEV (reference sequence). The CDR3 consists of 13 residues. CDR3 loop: CAGVGGPYNEQFF. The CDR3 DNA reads TGTGCTGGGGTGGGAGGGCCGTACAATGAGCAGTTCTTC.

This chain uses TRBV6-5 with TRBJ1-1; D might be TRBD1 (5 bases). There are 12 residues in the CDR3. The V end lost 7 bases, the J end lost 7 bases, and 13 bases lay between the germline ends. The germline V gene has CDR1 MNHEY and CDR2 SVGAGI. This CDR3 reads CASTGKIREAFF. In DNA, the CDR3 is TGTGCCAGCACAGGGAAGATCCGTGAAGCTTTCTTT.

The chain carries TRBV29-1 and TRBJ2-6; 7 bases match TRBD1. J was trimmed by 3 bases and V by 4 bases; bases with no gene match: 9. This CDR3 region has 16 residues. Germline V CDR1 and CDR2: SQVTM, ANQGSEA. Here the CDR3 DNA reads TGCAGCGTTGTTGGCCAGGGGGACGGTGGGGCCAACGTCCTGACTTTC. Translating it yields CSVVGQGDGGANVLTF.

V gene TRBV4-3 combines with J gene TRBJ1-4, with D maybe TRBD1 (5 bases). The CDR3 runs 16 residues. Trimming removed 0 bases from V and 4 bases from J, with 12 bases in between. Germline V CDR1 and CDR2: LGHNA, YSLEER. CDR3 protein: CASSQDGQGSNEKLFF. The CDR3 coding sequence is TGCGCCAGCAGCCAAGATGGCCAGGGAAGTAATGAAAAACTGTTTTTT.

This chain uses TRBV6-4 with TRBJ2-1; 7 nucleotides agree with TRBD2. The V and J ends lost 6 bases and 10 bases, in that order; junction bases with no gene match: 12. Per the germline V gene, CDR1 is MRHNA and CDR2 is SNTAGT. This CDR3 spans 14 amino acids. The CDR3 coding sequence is TGTGCCAGCAGGGCTGGGACTACGGGCAAAGAGCAGTTCTTC. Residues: CASRAGTTGKEQFF.

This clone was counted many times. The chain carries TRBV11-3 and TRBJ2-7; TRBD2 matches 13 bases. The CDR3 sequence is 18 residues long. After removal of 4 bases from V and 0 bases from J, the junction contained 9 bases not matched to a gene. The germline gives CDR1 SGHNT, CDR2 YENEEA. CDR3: CASSSELAGGPFSYEQYV. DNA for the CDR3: TGTGCCAGCAGCTCCGAACTAGCGGGAGGGCCGTTCTCCTACGAGCAGTACGTC.

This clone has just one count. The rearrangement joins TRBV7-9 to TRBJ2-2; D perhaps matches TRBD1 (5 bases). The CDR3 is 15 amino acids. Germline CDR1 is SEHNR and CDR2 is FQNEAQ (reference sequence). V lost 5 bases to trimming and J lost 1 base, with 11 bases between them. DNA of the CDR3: TGTGCCAGCAGCAGCGACAGAATGAACACCGGGGAGCTGTTTTTT. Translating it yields CASSSDRMNTGELFF.

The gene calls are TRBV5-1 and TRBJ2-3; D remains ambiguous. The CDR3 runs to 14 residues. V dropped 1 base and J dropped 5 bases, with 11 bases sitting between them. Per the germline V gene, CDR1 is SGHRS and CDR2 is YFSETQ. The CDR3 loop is CASSLSSARDTQYF. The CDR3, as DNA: TGCGCCAGCAGCTTGTCTTCAGCGAGAGATACGCAGTATTTT.

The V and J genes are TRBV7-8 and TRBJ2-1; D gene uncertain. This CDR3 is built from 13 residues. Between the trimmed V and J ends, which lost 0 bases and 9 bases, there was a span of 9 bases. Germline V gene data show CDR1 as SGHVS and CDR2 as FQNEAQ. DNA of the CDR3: TGTGCCAGCAGCTTAGCCCGCGGCGGTGAGCAGTTCTTC. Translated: CASSLARGGEQFF. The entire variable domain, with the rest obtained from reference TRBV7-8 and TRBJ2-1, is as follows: GAGVSQSPRYKVAKRGQDVALRCDPISGHVSLFWYQQALGQGPEFLTYFQNEAQLDKSGLPSDRFFAERPEGSVSTLKIQRTQQEDSAVYLCASSLARGGEQFFGPGTRLTVL.

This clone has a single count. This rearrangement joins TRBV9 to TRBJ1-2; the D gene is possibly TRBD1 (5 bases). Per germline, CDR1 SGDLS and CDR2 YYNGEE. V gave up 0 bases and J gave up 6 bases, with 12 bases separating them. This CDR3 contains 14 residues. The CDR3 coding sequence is TGTGCCAGCAGCGTAGCTCCCAGGGTGGATGGCTACACCTTC. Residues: CASSVAPRVDGYTF.

The CDR3 DNA reads as TGTGCCAGCAGCTTAATGGGGACAGGCCACCTAAGTACTGAAGCTTTCTTT. Residues: CASSLMGTGHLSTEAFF. This sequence joins TRBV7-2 and TRBJ1-1, with 8 bases lining up with TRBD1. The ends lost 2 bases at V and 5 bases at J; junction bases unmatched: 13. CDR1 and CDR2 from the germline V gene are SGHTA and FQGNSA. CDR3 length: 17 amino acids.

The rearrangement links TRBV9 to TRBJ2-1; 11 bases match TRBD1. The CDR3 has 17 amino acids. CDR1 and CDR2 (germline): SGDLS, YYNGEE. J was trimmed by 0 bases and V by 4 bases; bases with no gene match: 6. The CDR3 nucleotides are TGTGCCAGCAGCCCCTGGACAGGGGGCGTCTCCTACAATGAGCAGTTCTTC. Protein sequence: CASSPWTGGVSYNEQFF.

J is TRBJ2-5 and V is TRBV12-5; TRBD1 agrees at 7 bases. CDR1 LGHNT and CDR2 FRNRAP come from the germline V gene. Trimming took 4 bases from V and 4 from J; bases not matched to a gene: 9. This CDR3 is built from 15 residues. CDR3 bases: TGTGCTAGTGGTTGGAGACAGGGTTCAAGAGAGACCCAGTACTTC. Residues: CASGWRQGSRETQYF.

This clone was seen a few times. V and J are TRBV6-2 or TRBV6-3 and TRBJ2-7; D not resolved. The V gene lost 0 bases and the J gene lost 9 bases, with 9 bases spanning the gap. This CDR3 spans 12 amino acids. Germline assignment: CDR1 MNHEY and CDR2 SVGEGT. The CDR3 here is CASSYSPNRQYV. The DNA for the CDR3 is TGTGCCAGCAGTTACTCGCCTAATCGGCAGTACGTC.